These 12 T cell receptor beta chains originate from one sample sequenced in a study of shared clonotypes between healthy human individuals. Assay used: immunoSEQ multiplex PCR; TCRdb lists only in-frame clones, some missing. The repertoire holds approximately 530,000 clones, with 90% to 96% as singletons. The sequenced sample was naive CD4+ T cells sorted from blood. Described subset: CD45RA+ positively selected. These receptors all stem from a woman in her thirties in good health.

The chain recombines TRBV5-1 with TRBJ1-4; TRBD1 agrees at 7 bases. The J segment lost 8 bases and the V segment lost 4 bases, leaving 11 bases of the junction unmatched. CDR1 and CDR2 from the germline V gene are SGHRS and YFSETQ. This CDR3 contains 15 residues. The CDR3 nucleotides read TGCGCCAGCAGCCAGGACAGGACGGGAGGGGAAAAACTGTTTTTT. This gives the protein CASSQDRTGGEKLFF.

The chain links TRBV27 to TRBJ2-1; TRBD2 matches at 10 bases. Germline V gene sequence: CDR1 MNHEY, CDR2 SMNVEV (reference sequence). J was trimmed by 16 bases and V by 3 bases; bases with no gene match: 6. CDR3 length: 12 residues. The CDR3 is CASSFSGRAIFF. CDR3 in DNA: TGTGCCAGCAGTTTCAGCGGGAGGGCAATTTTCTTC.

This clone was seen just once. The gene calls are TRBV30 and TRBJ1-5, with D unresolved. This CDR3 has 14 amino acids. Per the germline V gene, CDR1 is GTSNPN and CDR2 is SVGIG (reference sequence). Trimming removed 0 bases at V and 9 bases at J, with 15 bases between. The CDR3, as DNA: TGTGCCTGGAGTGTACAAGGGCCTCTCTTGCCCCAGCATTTT. Its translation is CAWSVQGPLLPQHF.

The chain uses TRBV6-4 and TRBJ1-6; TRBD1 might be the D (5 bases). V was trimmed by 0 bases and J by 6 bases, leaving 18 bases between them. Per germline, CDR1 MRHNA and CDR2 SNTAGT. The CDR3 length is 18 residues. CDR3 protein: CASSDSGTGGVFNSPLHF. DNA for the CDR3: TGTGCCAGCAGTGACTCGGGGACGGGGGGGGTCTTTAATTCACCCCTCCACTTT.

The chain employs TRBV7-2 and TRBJ2-3, with D perhaps TRBD1 (5 bases). The CDR3 totals 15 residues. V dropped 5 bases and J dropped 2 bases, with 14 bases sitting between them. Germline CDR1 is SGHTA and CDR2 is FQGNSA. The CDR3 protein is CASSPGAEYTDTQYF. The CDR3 DNA is TGTGCCAGCAGCCCTGGGGCGGAATACACAGATACGCAGTATTTT.

This rearrangement joins TRBV2 to TRBJ2-3; 9 bases line up with TRBD1. The J segment lost 4 bases and the V segment lost 6 bases, leaving 2 bases of the junction unmatched. The CDR3 is 13 residues long. The germline CDR1 and CDR2 sequences are SNHLY and FYNNEI. The CDR3 spells CASSRQGADTQYF. CDR3 nucleotides: TGTGCCAGCAGCCGACAGGGGGCAGATACGCAGTATTTT.

The chain links TRBV6-5 to TRBJ1-1; D uncertain. Germline CDR1 reads MNHEY; CDR2 reads SVGAGI. The CDR3 loop spans 12 amino acids. Trimming removed 5 bases from V and 1 base from J, with 5 bases in between. In nucleotides, the CDR3 is TGTGCCAGCAGTGAGAGGAACACTGAAGCTTTCTTT. This translates into CASSERNTEAFF.

V and J are TRBV5-1 and TRBJ2-2; D is unresolved. Looked up from germline, CDR1 is SGHRS and CDR2 is YFSETQ. With 4 bases removed from V and 0 bases from J, the gap between germline ends came to 10 bases. The CDR3 consists of 15 residues. The CDR3 bases are TGCGCCAGCAGCACCACAAGAACGAACACCGGGGAGCTGTTTTTT. Protein: CASSTTRTNTGELFF.

This chain links TRBV5-1 with TRBJ1-1, with 10 bases aligning to TRBD1. The CDR3 contains 15 residues. V was pared by 0 bases and J by 1 base, with 0 bases of the junction left unmatched. CDR1 and CDR2 (germline): SGHRS, YFSETQ. The CDR3 bases are TGCGCCAGCAGCTTGGGGACAGGGGGGAACACTGAAGCTTTCTTT. This sequence encodes CASSLGTGGNTEAFF.

The chain combines TRBV19 with TRBJ2-7, with D maybe TRBD2 (5 bases). The CDR3 extends over 13 amino acids. Germline V lookup: CDR1 LNHDA, CDR2 SQIVND (reference sequence). Trimming left V 1 base short and J 7 bases short, with 11 bases between. The DNA for the CDR3 is TGTGCCAGTAGTATAGGGTTCTCGGGAGAGCAGTACTTC. Translated, it gives CASSIGFSGEQYF.

V usage is TRBV28 and J usage is TRBJ2-7; 8 positions match TRBD2. The trim removed 0 bases at V and 2 bases at J, leaving 9 bases unmatched. The CDR3 runs 17 residues. Germline V CDR1 and CDR2: MDHEN, SYDVKM. The CDR3 bases are TGTGCCAGCAGTTTATGGCGGGGTAGCGGGGAAACCTACGAGCAGTACTTC. Protein product: CASSLWRGSGETYEQYF.

This chain links TRBV28 with TRBJ2-2, with 7 bases aligning to TRBD2. This CDR3 comprises 15 residues. After removal of 10 bases from V and 6 bases from J, the junction contained 14 bases not matched to a gene. Germline CDR1 MDHEN, CDR2 SYDVKM. The CDR3 region has the DNA TGTGCCAACCAGACTAGCACCTCTGAACCCGGGGAGCTGTTTTTT. Translated, it gives CANQTSTSEPGELFF.